The 25 T cell receptor beta chains in this list originate from one sample, sequenced in a study of post-analysis software for immune sequencing data. These receptors' targets are unknown. Study conclusions and caveats: In patients, roughly 5 TRBV segments were more frequent than in controls, with TRBV5-6, TRBV5-1 and TRBV20-1 among them.

Unique molecular identifiers were carried by the TCR beta cDNA libraries. In TCRdb, the PCR reads were re-called with MiXCR into one record per CDR3 protein. This sample yields 750,000 to 950,000 distinct CDR3 sequences, of which about 43% are seen a single time; 4% to 5% belongs to the top ten. The specimen was blood. These receptors all come from a girl aged 5-17 years with multiple sclerosis.

This clonotype was seen at least ten times. The chain employs TRBV6-2 or TRBV6-3 and TRBJ2-7; 9 nucleotides align to TRBD2. CDR3 length: 15 residues. The junction had 9 bases not matched to a gene; V was cut back by 7 bases and J by 2 bases. Germline CDR1 and CDR2: MNHEY and SVGEGT. CDR3 nucleotide sequence: TGTGCCAGCACTCGGGCTAGCGGGAATACCTACGAGCAGTACTTC. It translates to CASTRASGNTYEQYF.

The genes are TRBV5-6 and TRBJ1-2; D is uncertain. Germline lookup yields CDR1 SGHDT and CDR2 YYEEEE. V was cut by 4 bases and J by 2 bases, with 18 bases left in between. This CDR3 is built from 16 residues. The CDR3 DNA reads TGTGCCAGCAGCCTAATGGTCCGCTCACCCAACTATGGCTACACCTTC. It encodes CASSLMVRSPNYGYTF.

This clonotype has only a few counts. This chain links TRBV28 with TRBJ2-7, with D uncertain. CDR3 length equals 13 residues. CDR1 is MDHEN and CDR2 is SYDVKM in the germline V gene. Trimming removed 10 bases at V and 0 bases at J, with 13 bases between. For the CDR3, the DNA is TGTGCCACCGTTGAGTTTAGCTCCTACGAGCAGTACTTC. Amino acids: CATVEFSSYEQYF.

This chain links TRBV9 with TRBJ2-1; 7 bases map to TRBD2. The germline CDR1 and CDR2 sequences are SGDLS and YYNGEE. The CDR3 has 17 amino acids. V shed 0 bases and J 5 bases; nucleotides not matched to a gene: 11. The CDR3 DNA reads as TGTGCCAGCAGCGTAGGGGGGAGGGCCGAGCTAAACAATGAGCAGTTCTTC. Protein sequence: CASSVGGRAELNNEQFF.

This clonotype appeared a few times. J is TRBJ1-1 and V is TRBV5-6; D ambiguous. CDR3 length equals 11 residues. V was shortened by 1 base and J by 6 bases, with 4 bases between the two germline ends. Germline values: CDR1 SGHDT, CDR2 YYEEEE. CDR3 nucleotide sequence: TGTGCCAGCAGCTTGCTCGCTGAAGCTTTCTTT. Translation gives CASSLLAEAFF.

The V call is TRBV7-9, the J call TRBJ2-1, with 9 positions matching TRBD2. The ends lost 4 bases at V and 2 bases at J; junction bases unmatched: 6. CDR3 size: 16 residues. Germline CDR1 reads SEHNR; CDR2 reads FQNEAQ (reference sequence). CDR3 protein: CASSSWAGGAYNEQFF. CDR3 bases: TGTGCCAGCAGCTCATGGGCGGGAGGGGCCTACAATGAGCAGTTCTTC.

This rearrangement joins TRBV28 to TRBJ1-5, with D uncertain. CDR3 length equals 15 residues. Germline lookup yields CDR1 MDHEN and CDR2 SYDVKM. V lost 2 bases to trimming and J lost 0 bases, with 8 bases between them. The CDR3 loop reads CASSLSLSSNQPQHF. Here the CDR3 DNA reads TGTGCCAGCAGTTTAAGCCTGAGTAGCAATCAGCCCCAGCATTTT.

The rearrangement links TRBV10-3 to TRBJ2-5; maybe TRBD1 (6 bases). V shed 0 bases and J shed 1 base, with 9 bases lying between them. Germline CDR1 ENHRY, CDR2 SYGVKD. This CDR3 spans 15 amino acids. This CDR3 reads CAISESYRAQETQYF. The DNA for the CDR3 is TGTGCCATCAGTGAGTCTTACAGGGCCCAAGAGACCCAGTACTTC.

This clonotype was seen more than once but under ten times. This chain joins TRBV6-6 and TRBJ2-3, with TRBD1 matching 10 bases. Germline V gene sequence: CDR1 MNHNY, CDR2 SVGAGI (reference sequence). This CDR3 contains 13 residues. The CDR3 region is CASAGQGSDTQYF. CDR3 DNA: TGTGCTAGCGCGGGACAGGGGTCGGATACGCAGTATTTT.

Comment on this clonotype: Germline and junction disagree at one end, which may indicate a read error. V gene TRBV6-1 combines with J gene TRBJ1-5; D is undetermined. This CDR3 is 14 amino acids long. Germline V CDR1 and CDR2: MNHNS, SASEGT. For the CDR3, the DNA is TGTGCCGGCAGTACAGACCTTGGCAATCAGCCCCAGCATTTT. Translation: CAGSTDLGNQPQHF.

The chain joins TRBV12-3 or TRBV12-4 to TRBJ1-5; D possibly corresponds to TRBD1 (5 bases). The V gene lost 10 bases and the J gene lost 1 base, with 14 bases spanning the gap. The CDR3 totals 14 residues. Written as DNA, the CDR3 is TGTGCCACCCTTCGGGAGGGGAGCAATCAGCCCCAGCATTTT. Protein product: CATLREGSNQPQHF.

This clonotype was picked up a small number of times. The J gene is TRBJ2-7, the V gene TRBV6-5, with D tentatively TRBD1 (5 bases). CDR1 MNHEY and CDR2 SVGAGI come from the germline V gene. V shed 4 bases and J shed 5 bases, with 12 bases lying between them. This CDR3 contains 13 residues. This CDR3 is CASSSNRFHEQYF. Written as DNA, the CDR3 is TGTGCCAGCAGTTCCAACAGGTTCCACGAGCAGTACTTC.

This clonotype has more than one count but fewer than ten. The chain links TRBV4-2 to TRBJ2-3; tentative D call: TRBD2 (6 bases). The CDR3 extends over 15 amino acids. Germline V CDR1 and CDR2: LGHNA, YNFKEQ. Trimming left V 1 base short and J 0 bases short, with 8 bases between. The CDR3 sequence is CASSQGDSSTDTQYF. The CDR3 nucleotides read TGTGCCAGCAGCCAAGGGGACTCGAGCACAGATACGCAGTATTTT.

The chain combines TRBV20-1 with TRBJ1-2, with 7 bases that match TRBD1. Germline lookup yields CDR1 DFQATT and CDR2 SNEGSKA (reference sequence). The CDR3 spans 13 residues. Unmatched junction bases numbered 2, after V lost 2 bases and J lost 2 bases. The CDR3 bases are TGCAGTGCTAGATCGGGACAGAACTATGGCTACACCTTC. Its translation: CSARSGQNYGYTF.

This chain connects TRBV7-2 to TRBJ2-7; D uncertain. The germline V gene has CDR1 SGHTA and CDR2 FQGNSA. This CDR3 has 15 amino acids. Trimming shortened V by 4 bases and J by 5 bases, and 18 bases separated the two germline ends. CDR3 residues: CASSSGQVYIHEQYF. In DNA form, the CDR3 reads TGTGCCAGCAGCTCCGGGCAGGTTTATATCCACGAGCAGTACTTC. The complete variable domain, with remaining parts taken from reference TRBV7-2 and TRBJ2-7, reads GAGVSQSPSNKVTEKGKDVELRCDPISGHTALYWYRQSLGQGLEFLIYFQGNSAPDKSGLPSDRFSAERTGGSVSTLTIQRTQQEDSAVYLCASSSGQVYIHEQYFGPGTRLTVT.

This clonotype was seen a handful of times. This rearrangement joins TRBV6-1 to TRBJ2-1; 7 nucleotides align to TRBD2. This CDR3 is 13 amino acids long. Per germline, CDR1 MNHNS and CDR2 SASEGT. Trimming removed 4 bases from V and 6 bases from J; junction bases left unmatched: 3. The CDR3 protein is CASSGTSVNEQFF. The CDR3 DNA reads TGTGCCAGCAGTGGAACTAGCGTCAATGAGCAGTTCTTC.

The rearrangement links TRBV12-3 or TRBV12-4 to TRBJ1-1, with 8 bases fitting TRBD1. Trimming at V came to 5 bases and at J to 6 bases, leaving 11 bases not matched to a gene. The CDR3 runs to 15 residues. CDR3 coding DNA: TGTGCCAGCAGTCCGTCGACAGGGGTGGGAGCTGAAGCTTTCTTT. Amino acids: CASSPSTGVGAEAFF.

This clonotype was found a few times. The chain couples TRBV12-3 or TRBV12-4 to TRBJ2-7; 10 positions agree with TRBD2. V shed 6 bases and J 2 bases; nucleotides not matched to a gene: 7. This CDR3 comprises 15 residues. The CDR3 spells CASSRGLAVTYEQYF. The CDR3 coding sequence is TGTGCCAGCAGCCGAGGACTAGCGGTCACCTACGAGCAGTACTTC.

CDR3 nucleotide sequence: TGTGCCAGCAGGCTGAGGACTAGCGGGAGACAAACAGATACGCAGTATTTT. Translated: CASRLRTSGRQTDTQYF. The chain links TRBV28 to TRBJ2-3; 13 bases fit TRBD2. There are 17 residues in the CDR3. V trimming: 6 bases; J trimming: 3 bases; junction bases outside the gene matches: 9. Germline CDR1 reads MDHEN; CDR2 reads SYDVKM.

V gene TRBV12-3 or TRBV12-4 combines with J gene TRBJ2-5; 8 bases are shared with TRBD1. With 6 bases clipped from V and 4 bases from J, the junction kept 4 bases outside the gene matches. The CDR3 length is 13 residues. The chain's CDR3 is CASRDRAAETQYF. In DNA form, the CDR3 reads TGTGCCAGCAGGGACAGGGCAGCAGAGACCCAGTACTTC.

This clonotype was picked up a small number of times. CDR3 protein: CSVEDLGSKNIQYF. DNA of the CDR3: TGCAGCGTTGAAGATCTTGGATCCAAAAACATTCAGTACTTC. This chain uses TRBV29-1 with TRBJ2-4, with D unclear. The germline V gene has CDR1 SQVTM and CDR2 ANQGSEA. Trimming took 0 bases from V and 2 from J, leaving 8 bases between them. This CDR3 contains 14 residues.

The chain carries TRBV10-3 and TRBJ2-7, with 11 bases fitting TRBD2. The CDR3 loop spans 13 amino acids. With V trimmed by 11 bases and J by 2 bases, 5 bases remained unmatched. CDR1 and CDR2 (germline): ENHRY, SYGVKD. The CDR3 nucleotides read TGTGCCGTCCGACTAGCGGGAACCTACGAGCAGTACTTC. Its protein is CAVRLAGTYEQYF.

There are many counts of this clonotype. This sequence joins TRBV7-9 and TRBJ2-7; a possible D gene is TRBD1 (6 bases). Trimming shortened V by 1 base and J by 0 bases, and 13 bases separated the two germline ends. The V gene's germline CDR1 is SEHNR and CDR2 FQNEAQ (reference sequence). The CDR3 spans 16 residues. The CDR3 protein is CASSLVPGHSSYEQYF. The CDR3 coding sequence is TGTGCCAGCAGCTTAGTGCCGGGACACAGCTCCTACGAGCAGTACTTC.

The rearrangement joins TRBV4-2 to TRBJ1-4, with D perhaps matching TRBD1 (5 bases). V lost 4 bases, J lost 8 bases, and 14 bases lay in between. CDR3 length: 14 residues. Germline-derived CDR1 and CDR2 are LGHNA and YNFKEQ. CDR3 coding DNA: TGTGCCAGCAGCCGCAGTGGCTGGGGGGAAAAACTGTTTTTT. This translates into CASSRSGWGEKLFF.

This chain uses TRBV7-2 with TRBJ1-2, with a weak D call TRBD1 (5 bases). Trimming removed 1 base from V and 0 bases from J, with 12 bases in between. Looked up from germline, CDR1 is SGHTA and CDR2 is FQGNSA. The CDR3 covers 16 residues. Here the CDR3 DNA reads TGTGCCAGCAGCTTAGGGGGCACAACAGCTAACTATGGCTACACCTTC. It encodes CASSLGGTTANYGYTF.